The T cell receptor (beta chain) described here comes from a study of CD8 T cells in Susac syndrome. With random hexamers, reverse transcription was performed on about 0.5 to 1 ug of RNA. An immunoSEQ multiplex PCR amplified TCR beta CDR3 over 54 Vbeta and 13 Jbeta. TCRdb ran MiXCR on the immunoSEQ multiplex PCR reads and lists one entry per CDR3 protein. The table includes roughly 400,000 distinct CDR3 sequences, approximately 85% detected once. CDR1 DFQATT and CDR2 SNEGSKA come from the germline V gene (reference sequence). This CDR3 comprises 14 residues. V was cut by 2 bases and J by 2 bases, with 13 bases left in between. The authors sequenced TCR beta from blood CD8+ and CD4+ T cells. Stable or active relapsing-remitting multiple sclerosis, untreated and meeting revised McDonald criteria, defined the controls. TEMRA cells were enriched by FACS, and CD4+ and CD8+ T cells were negatively isolated.

This clonotype has only one observation. The clonotype was recovered from a human donor with multiple sclerosis. The gene calls are TRBV20-1 and TRBJ2-7; possibly TRBD1 or TRBD2 for D (5 bases each). The sequenced sample was CD8+ T cells from PBMCs. CDR3 region: CSARPGPLTYEQYF. CDR3 nucleotide sequence: TGCAGTGCTAGACCGGGACCGCTGACCTACGAGCAGTACTTC.